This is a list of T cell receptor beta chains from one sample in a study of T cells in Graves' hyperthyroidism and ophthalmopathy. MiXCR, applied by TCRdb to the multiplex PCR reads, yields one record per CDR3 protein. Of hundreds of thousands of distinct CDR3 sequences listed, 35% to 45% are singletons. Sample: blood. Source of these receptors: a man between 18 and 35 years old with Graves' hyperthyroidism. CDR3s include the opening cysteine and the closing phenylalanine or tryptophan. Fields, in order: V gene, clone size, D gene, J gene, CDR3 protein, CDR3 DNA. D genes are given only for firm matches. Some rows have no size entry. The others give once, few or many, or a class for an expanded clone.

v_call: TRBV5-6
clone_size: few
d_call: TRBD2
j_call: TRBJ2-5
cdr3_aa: CASSLRQTSHQETQYF
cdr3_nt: TGTGCCAGCAGCTTGAGGCAGACTAGCCACCAAGAGACCCAGTACTTC

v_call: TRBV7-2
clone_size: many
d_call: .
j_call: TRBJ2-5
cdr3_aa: CASSFPGLGQETQYF
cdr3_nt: TGTGCCAGCAGCTTCCCGGGACTCGGCCAAGAGACCCAGTACTTC

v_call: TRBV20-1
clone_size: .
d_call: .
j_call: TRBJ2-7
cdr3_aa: CSASRRKGYEQYF
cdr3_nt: TGCAGTGCTAGTCGGAGGAAGGGATACGAGCAGTACTTC

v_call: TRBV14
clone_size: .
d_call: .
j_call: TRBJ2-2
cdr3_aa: CASSPGGRELFF
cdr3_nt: TGTGCCAGCAGCCCCGGAGGGAGGGAGCTGTTTTTT

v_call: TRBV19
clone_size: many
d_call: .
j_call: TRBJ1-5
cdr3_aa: CASSWGAGNQPQHF
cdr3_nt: TGTGCCAGTAGTTGGGGAGCAGGTAATCAGCCCCAGCATTTT

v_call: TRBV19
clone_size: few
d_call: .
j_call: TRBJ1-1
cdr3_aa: CASRVYSTPGDTEAFF
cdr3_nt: TGTGCCAGTAGAGTCTATTCGACACCGGGGGACACTGAAGCTTTCTTT

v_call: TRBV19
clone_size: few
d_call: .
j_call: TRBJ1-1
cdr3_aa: CASTPRVFTEAFF
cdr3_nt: TGTGCCAGTACCCCTCGGGTCTTCACTGAAGCTTTCTTT

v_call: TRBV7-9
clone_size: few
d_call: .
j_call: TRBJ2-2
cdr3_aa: CASSLNNTGELFF
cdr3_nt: TGTGCCAGCAGCCTGAATAACACCGGGGAGCTGTTTTTT

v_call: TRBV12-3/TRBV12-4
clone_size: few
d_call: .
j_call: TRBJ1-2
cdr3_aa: CASSKPGQPYGYTF
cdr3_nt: TGTGCCAGCAGTAAACCGGGACAACCCTATGGCTACACCTTC

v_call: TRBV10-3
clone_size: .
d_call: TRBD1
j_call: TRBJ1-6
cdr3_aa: CAIGSGTGSPLHF
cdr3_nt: TGTGCCATCGGTTCCGGGACAGGCTCACCCCTCCACTTT

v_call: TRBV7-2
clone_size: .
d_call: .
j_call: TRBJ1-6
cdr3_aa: CASSLDGLRNSPPHF
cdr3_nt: TGTGCCAGCAGTTTAGATGGACTGCGGAATTCACCCCCCCACTTT

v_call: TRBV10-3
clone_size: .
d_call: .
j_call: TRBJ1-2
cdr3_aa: CASSPTRKARYGYTF
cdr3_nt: TGTGCCAGCAGCCCCACCAGAAAGGCCCGCTATGGCTACACCTTC

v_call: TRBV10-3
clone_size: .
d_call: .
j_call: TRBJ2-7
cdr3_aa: CASSTGTSNYEQYF
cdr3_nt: TGTGCCAGCAGTACCGGGACTTCCAACTACGAGCAGTACTTC

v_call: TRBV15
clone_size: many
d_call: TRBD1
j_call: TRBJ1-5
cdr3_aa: CATSRDPGQGGQPQHF
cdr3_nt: TGTGCCACCAGCAGAGATCCGGGACAGGGTGGACAGCCCCAGCATTTT

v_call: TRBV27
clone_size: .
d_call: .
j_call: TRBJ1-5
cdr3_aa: CASSFGTRQPQHF
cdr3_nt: TGTGCCAGCAGTTTCGGAACCCGTCAGCCCCAGCATTTT

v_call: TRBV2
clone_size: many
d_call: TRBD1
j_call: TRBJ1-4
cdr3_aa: CASGTGNEKLFF
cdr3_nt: TGTGCCAGCGGGACAGGGAATGAAAAACTGTTTTTT

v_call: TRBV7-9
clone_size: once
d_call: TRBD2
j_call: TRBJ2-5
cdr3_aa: CASSPGLAYQETQYF
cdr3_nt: TGTGCCAGCAGTCCCGGACTAGCGTACCAAGAGACCCAGTACTTC

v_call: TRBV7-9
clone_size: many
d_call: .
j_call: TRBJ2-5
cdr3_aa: CASSLVRVETQYF
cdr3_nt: TGTGCCAGCAGCTTAGTCAGGGTCGAGACCCAGTACTTC

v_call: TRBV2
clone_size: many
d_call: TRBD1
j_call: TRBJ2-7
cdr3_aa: CATTGTATYEQYF
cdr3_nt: TGTGCCACAACCGGGACAGCAACCTACGAGCAGTACTTC

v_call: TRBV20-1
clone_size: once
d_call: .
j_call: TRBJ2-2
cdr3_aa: CSARAEALTGELFF
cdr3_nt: TGCAGTGCTAGGGCCGAGGCCCTCACCGGGGAGCTGTTTTTT

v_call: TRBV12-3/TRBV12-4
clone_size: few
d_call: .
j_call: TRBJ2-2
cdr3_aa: CASSSFNTGELFF
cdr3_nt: TGTGCCAGCAGTTCGTTTAACACCGGGGAGCTGTTTTTT

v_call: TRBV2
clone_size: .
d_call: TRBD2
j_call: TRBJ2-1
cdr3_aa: CASPVGGSSYNEQFF
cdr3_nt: TGTGCCAGCCCGGTCGGCGGGAGCTCCTACAATGAGCAGTTCTTC

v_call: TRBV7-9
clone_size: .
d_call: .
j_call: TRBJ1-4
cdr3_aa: CASSRPRSEKLFF
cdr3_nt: TGTGCCAGCAGCAGGCCGAGGAGCGAAAAACTGTTTTTT

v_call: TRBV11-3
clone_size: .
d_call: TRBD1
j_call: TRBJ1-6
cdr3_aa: CASSSGQGAFENSPLRF
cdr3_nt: TGTGCCAGCAGCTCGGGACAGGGAGCGTTCGAGAATTCACCCCTCCGCTTT

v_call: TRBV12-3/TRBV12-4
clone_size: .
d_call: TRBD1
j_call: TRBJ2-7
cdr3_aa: CASSWTGVVEQYF
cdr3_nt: TGTGCCAGCAGTTGGACAGGGGTCGTCGAGCAGTACTTC

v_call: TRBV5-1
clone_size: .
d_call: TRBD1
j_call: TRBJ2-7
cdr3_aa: CASSPPPGQGHEQYF
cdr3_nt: TGCGCCAGCAGCCCCCCCCCCGGACAGGGCCACGAGCAGTACTTC

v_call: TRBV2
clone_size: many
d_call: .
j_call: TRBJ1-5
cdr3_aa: CASSEGRAGNQPQHF
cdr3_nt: TGTGCCAGCAGTGAAGGCAGGGCGGGCAATCAGCCCCAGCATTTT

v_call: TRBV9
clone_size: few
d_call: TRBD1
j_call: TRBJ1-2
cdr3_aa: CASSTPTGSDGYTF
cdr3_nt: TGTGCCAGCAGCACCCCGACAGGGTCGGATGGCTACACCTTC

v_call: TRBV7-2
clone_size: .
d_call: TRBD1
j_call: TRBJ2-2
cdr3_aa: CASSFQTGGTGELFF
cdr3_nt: TGTGCCAGCAGCTTTCAGACAGGGGGGACCGGGGAGCTGTTTTTT

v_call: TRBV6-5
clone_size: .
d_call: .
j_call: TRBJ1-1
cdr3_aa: CASWVDGRNTEAFF
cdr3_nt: TGTGCCAGCTGGGTGGACGGCAGAAACACTGAAGCTTTCTTT

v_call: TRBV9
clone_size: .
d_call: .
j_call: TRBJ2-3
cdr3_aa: CASSGDIDTQYF
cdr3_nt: TGTGCCAGCAGCGGGGACATAGATACGCAGTATTTT

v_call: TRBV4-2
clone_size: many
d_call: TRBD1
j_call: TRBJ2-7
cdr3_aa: CASSQEFRTGIHEQYF
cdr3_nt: TGTGCCAGCAGCCAAGAATTCAGGACAGGGATACACGAGCAGTACTTC

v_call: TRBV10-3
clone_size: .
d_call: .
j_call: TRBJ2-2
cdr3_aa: CAISAQKAGELFF
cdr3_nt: TGTGCCATCAGTGCCCAGAAGGCCGGGGAGCTGTTTTTT

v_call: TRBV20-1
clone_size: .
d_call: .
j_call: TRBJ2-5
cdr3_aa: CSAREDRGASRETQYF
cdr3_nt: TGCAGTGCTAGAGAAGATAGGGGGGCCAGTAGGGAGACCCAGTACTTC

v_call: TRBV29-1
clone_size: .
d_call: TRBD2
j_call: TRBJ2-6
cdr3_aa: CSLAKAGVSGANVLTF
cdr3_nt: TGCAGCTTAGCTAAAGCGGGGGTATCTGGGGCCAACGTCCTGACTTTC

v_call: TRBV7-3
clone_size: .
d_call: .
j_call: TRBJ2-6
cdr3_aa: CASSLKMGSATNSGANVLTF
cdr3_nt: TGTGCCAGCAGCTTAAAAATGGGCAGCGCTACGAACTCTGGGGCCAACGTCCTGACTTTC

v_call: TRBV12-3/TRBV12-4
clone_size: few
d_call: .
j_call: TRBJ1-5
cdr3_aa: CASREGGLDSNQPQHF
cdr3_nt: TGTGCCAGCAGGGAAGGGGGGCTGGATAGCAATCAGCCCCAGCATTTT

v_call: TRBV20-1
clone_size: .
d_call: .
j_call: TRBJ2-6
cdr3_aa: CGRDASGANVLTF
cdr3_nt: TGCGGTAGGGACGCCTCTGGGGCCAACGTCCTGACTTTC

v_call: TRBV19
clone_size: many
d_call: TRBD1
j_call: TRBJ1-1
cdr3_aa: CASSPKGQGGSTEAFF
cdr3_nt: TGTGCCAGTAGCCCAAAAGGACAGGGCGGGAGCACTGAAGCTTTCTTT

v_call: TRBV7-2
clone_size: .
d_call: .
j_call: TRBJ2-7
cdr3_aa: CASSHVTRDPYGEQYF
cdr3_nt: TGCGCCAGCAGCCACGTCACACGGGACCCCTATGGGGAGCAGTACTTC

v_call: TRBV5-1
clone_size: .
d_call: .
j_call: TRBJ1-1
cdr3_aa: CASSPSWAQMNTEAFF
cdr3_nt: TGCGCCAGCAGCCCCAGTTGGGCTCAAATGAACACTGAAGCTTTCTTT

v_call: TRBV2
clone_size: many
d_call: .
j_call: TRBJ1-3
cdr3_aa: CASSATDSGNTIYF
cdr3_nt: TGTGCCAGCAGTGCGACAGACTCTGGAAACACCATATATTTT

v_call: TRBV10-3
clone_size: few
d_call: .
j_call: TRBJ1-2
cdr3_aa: CASSPLVGPNYGYTF
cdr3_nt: TGTGCCAGCTCACCACTGGTCGGACCTAACTATGGCTACACCTTC

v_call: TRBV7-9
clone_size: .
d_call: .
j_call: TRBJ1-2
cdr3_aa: CASSSTGIYDYTF
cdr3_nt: TGTGCCAGCAGCTCCACAGGGATCTATGACTACACCTTC

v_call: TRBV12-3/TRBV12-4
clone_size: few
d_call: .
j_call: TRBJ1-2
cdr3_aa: CASSSGANYGYTF
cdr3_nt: TGTGCCAGCAGTTCCGGAGCTAACTATGGCTACACCTTC

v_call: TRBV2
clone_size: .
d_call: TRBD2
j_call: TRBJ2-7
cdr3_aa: CASSTLAGASYEQYF
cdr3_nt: TGTGCCAGCAGTACACTAGCGGGAGCCTCCTACGAGCAGTACTTC

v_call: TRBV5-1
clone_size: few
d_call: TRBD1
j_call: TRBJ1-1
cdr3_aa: CASSLGQGDNTEAFF
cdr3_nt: TGCGCCAGCAGCTTGGGACAGGGGGATAACACTGAAGCTTTCTTT

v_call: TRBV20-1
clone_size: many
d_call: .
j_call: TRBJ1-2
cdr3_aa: CRTEGNYGYTF
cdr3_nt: TGCAGGACAGAGGGTAACTATGGCTACACCTTC

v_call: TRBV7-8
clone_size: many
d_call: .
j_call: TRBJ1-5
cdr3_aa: CASSKPHQPQHF
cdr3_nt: TGTGCCAGCAGCAAACCCCATCAGCCCCAGCATTTT